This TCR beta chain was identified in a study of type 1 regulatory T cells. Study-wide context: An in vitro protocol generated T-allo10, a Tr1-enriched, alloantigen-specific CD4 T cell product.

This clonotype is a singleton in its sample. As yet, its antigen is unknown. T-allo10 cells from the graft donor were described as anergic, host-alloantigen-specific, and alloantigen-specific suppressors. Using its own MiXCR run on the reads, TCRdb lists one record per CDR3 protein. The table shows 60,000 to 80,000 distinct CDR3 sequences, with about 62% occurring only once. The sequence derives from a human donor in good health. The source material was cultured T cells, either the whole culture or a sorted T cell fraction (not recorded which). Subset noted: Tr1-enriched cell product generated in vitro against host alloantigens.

CDR3 bases: TGCAGTGCTAGTAAGGACACCGGGACCAACAATGAGCAGTTCTTC. It specifies CSASKDTGTNNEQFF. V is TRBV20-1 and J is TRBJ2-1; D may be TRBD1 or TRBD2 (5 bases each). Per germline, CDR1 DFQATT and CDR2 SNEGSKA (reference sequence). The CDR3 consists of 15 residues. Trimming took 3 bases from V and 5 from J, leaving 17 bases between them.